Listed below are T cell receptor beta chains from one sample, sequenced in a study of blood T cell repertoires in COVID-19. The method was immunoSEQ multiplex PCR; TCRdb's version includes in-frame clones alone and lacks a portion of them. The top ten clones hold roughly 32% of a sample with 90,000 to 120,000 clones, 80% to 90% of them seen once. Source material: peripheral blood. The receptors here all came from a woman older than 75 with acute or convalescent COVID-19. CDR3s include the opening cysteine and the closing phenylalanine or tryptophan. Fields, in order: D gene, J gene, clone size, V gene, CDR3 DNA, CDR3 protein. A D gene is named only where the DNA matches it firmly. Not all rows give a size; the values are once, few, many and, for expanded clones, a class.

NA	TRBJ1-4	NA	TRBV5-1	TGCGCCAGCAGCTTTCAGAAAGCAACTAATGAAAAACTGTTTTTT	CASSFQKATNEKLFF
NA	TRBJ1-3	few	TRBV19	TGTGCCAGTAGTATATTTAGGACAAGCTCTGGAAACACCATATATTTT	CASSIFRTSSGNTIYF
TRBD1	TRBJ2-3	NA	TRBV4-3	TGCGCCAGCAGCCAGACGGGACAGGGGCGCCCCACAGATACGCAGTATTTT	CASSQTGQGRPTDTQYF
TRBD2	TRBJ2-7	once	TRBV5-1	TGCGCCAGCAGCCCGAGCGGGACCGCCTACGAGCAGTACTTC	CASSPSGTAYEQYF
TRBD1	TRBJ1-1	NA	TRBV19	TGTGCCAGTACCCTCCGGACAGGGGGAACCGCTTTCTTT	CASTLRTGGTAFF
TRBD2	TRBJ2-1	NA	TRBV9	TGTGCCAGCAGCGTAAGCAGCGGGGGGGCCGTTGAGCAGTTCTTC	CASSVSSGGAVEQFF
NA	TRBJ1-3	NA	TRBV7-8	TGTGCCAGCAGCTTACAGGGTACCGCTGGAAACACCATATATTTT	CASSLQGTAGNTIYF
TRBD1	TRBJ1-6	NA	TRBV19	TGTGCCAGCCAGGGGGACAGGGTCTCGAGCTCCTATAATTCACCCCTCCACTTT	CASQGDRVSSSYNSPLHF
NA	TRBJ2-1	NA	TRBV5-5	TGTGCCAGCAGCTTGAGGCTAGCTTTTGAGCAGTTCTTC	CASSLRLAFEQFF
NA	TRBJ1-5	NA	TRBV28	TGTGCCAGCAGTTTTGGGGCAGGGGCGCAATCAGCCCAGCATTTT	CASSFGAGAQSAQHF
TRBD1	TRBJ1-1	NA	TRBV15	TGTGCCACCAGCCCACAGGGGCACACCTTGAACACTGAAGCTTTCTTT	CATSPQGHTLNTEAFF
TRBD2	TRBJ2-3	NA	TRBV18	TGTGCCAGCCTAAGGGCTGGGAGGGGCACAGATACGCAGTATTTT	CASLRAGRGTDTQYF
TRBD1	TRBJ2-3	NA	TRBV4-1	TGCGCCAGCAGCCAGGACAGGGGGCCGGCAGATACGCAGTATTTT	CASSQDRGPADTQYF
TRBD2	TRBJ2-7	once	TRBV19	TGTGCCAGTAGTAAGAGGACTAGCGGGGGGTACTACGAGCAGTACTTC	CASSKRTSGGYYEQYF
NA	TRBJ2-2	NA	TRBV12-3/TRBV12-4	TGTGCCAGCAGTTTAGTGGGGCCCGGGGAGCTGTTTTTT	CASSLVGPGELFF
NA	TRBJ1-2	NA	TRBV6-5	TGTGCCAGCACCCTGGGGGGGAACTATGGCTACACCTTC	CASTLGGNYGYTF
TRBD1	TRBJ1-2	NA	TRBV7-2	TGTGCCAGTCAACAGGGGGTGAGCTATGGCTACACCTTC	CASQQGVSYGYTF
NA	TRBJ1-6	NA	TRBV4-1	TGCGCCAGCAGCCAAGGGCAACGTAATTCACCCCTCCACTTT	CASSQGQRNSPLHF
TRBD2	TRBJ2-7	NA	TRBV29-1	TGCAGCGTTCGCGGACTAGCTATCTACGAGCAGTACTTC	CSVRGLAIYEQYF
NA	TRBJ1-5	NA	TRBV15	TGTGCCACCAGCAGAGCGGGAGGGGGGCAGCCCCAGCATTTT	CATSRAGGGQPQHF
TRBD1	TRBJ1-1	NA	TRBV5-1	TGCGCCAGCAGCTTACAGGGGGCGAACACTGAAGCTTTCTTT	CASSLQGANTEAFF
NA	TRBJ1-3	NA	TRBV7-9	TGTGCCAGCACCCGGGACACCCCTGGAAACACCATATATTTT	CASTRDTPGNTIYF
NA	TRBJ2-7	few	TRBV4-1	TGCGCCAGCAGCCAAGATCAGAGGGCCCACGAGCAGTACTTC	CASSQDQRAHEQYF
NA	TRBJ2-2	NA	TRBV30	TGTGCCTGGAGCCCTGTTCCCGGGGAGCTGTTTTTT	CAWSPVPGELFF
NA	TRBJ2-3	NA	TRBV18	TGTGCCAGCTCGCCCGGCGCACAGGGCACAGATACGCAGTATTTT	CASSPGAQGTDTQYF
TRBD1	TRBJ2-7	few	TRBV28	TGTGCCAGCAGTTTATTAGGGACAGGGGCCTACGAGCAGTACTTC	CASSLLGTGAYEQYF
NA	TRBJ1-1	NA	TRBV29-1	TGCAGCGTTGGGTGGCAGGGCGGGGTGGGAACTGAAGCTTTCTTT	CSVGWQGGVGTEAFF
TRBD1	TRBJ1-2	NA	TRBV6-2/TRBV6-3	TGTGCCAGCAGTCTACAGGGGACAGGGACTAACTATGGCTACACCTTC	CASSLQGTGTNYGYTF
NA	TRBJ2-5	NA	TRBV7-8	TGTGCCAGCAGCTTGGGCCCCCAAGAGACCCAGTACTTC	CASSLGPQETQYF
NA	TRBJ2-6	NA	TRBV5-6	TGTGCCAGCAGCGTGGGACCGCCGGGGAGTAGTGGGGCCAACGTCCTGACTTTC	CASSVGPPGSSGANVLTF
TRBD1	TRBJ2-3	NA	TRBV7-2	TGTGCCAGCAGGGCAACAGGGGCCGATACGCAGTATTTT	CASRATGADTQYF
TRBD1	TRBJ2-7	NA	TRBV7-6	TGTGCCAGCAGCTTAGGGACAGGGCCTTCCTACGAGCAGTACTTC	CASSLGTGPSYEQYF
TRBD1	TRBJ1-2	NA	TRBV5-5	TGTGCCAGCAGCTTGTGGAAGGGGGCTGATGGCTACACCTTC	CASSLWKGADGYTF
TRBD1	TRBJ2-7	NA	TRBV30	TGTGCCTGGAGTGTTGGAGGACAGGGGGCCTACGAGCAGTACTTC	CAWSVGGQGAYEQYF
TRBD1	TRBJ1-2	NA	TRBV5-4	TGTGCCAGCAGCGCACAGACAGGGAGCGACTACAGCTATGGCTACACCTTC	CASSAQTGSDYSYGYTF
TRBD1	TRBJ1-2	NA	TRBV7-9	TGTGCCAGCAGCTTAGCACAGGGGGTGTTCGGCTACACCTTC	CASSLAQGVFGYTF
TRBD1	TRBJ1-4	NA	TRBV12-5	TGTGCTAGTGGACCACAGGGGGGCAAAACTAATGAAAAACTGTTTTTT	CASGPQGGKTNEKLFF
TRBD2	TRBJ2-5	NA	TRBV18	TGTGCCAGCTCGCCATCAATGGCGGGGGTTGGGGAGACCCAGTACTTC	CASSPSMAGVGETQYF
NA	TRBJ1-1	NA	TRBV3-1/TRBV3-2	TGTGCCAGCAGCCAAGGGGGGGGCACTGAAGCTTTCTTT	CASSQGGGTEAFF
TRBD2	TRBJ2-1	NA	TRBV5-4	TGTGCCAGCAGCCCATTAGCGGGGGGCTCGGATGAGCAGTTCTTC	CASSPLAGGSDEQFF
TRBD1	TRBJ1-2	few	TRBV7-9	TGTGCCAGCAGCTCTGATCCCGGGACAGTTTTCCACCTTTATGGCTACACCTTC	CASSSDPGTVFHLYGYTF
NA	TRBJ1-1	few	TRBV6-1	TGTGCCAGCAGTGAAGCGCTTCAGCGTGAAGCTTTCTTT	CASSEALQREAFF